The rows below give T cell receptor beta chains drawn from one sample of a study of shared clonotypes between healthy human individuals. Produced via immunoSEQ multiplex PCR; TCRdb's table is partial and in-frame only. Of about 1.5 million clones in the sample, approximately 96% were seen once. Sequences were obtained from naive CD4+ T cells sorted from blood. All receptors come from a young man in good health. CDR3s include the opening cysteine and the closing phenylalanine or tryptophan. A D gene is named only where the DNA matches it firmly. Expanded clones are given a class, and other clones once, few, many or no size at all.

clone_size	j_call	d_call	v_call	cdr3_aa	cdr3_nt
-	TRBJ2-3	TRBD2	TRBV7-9	CASSSYRTSGKGTDTQYF	TGTGCCAGCAGCTCGTACAGGACTAGCGGGAAAGGCACAGATACGCAGTATTTT
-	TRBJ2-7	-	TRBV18	CASSPPSGEDYEQYF	TGTGCCAGCTCACCACCGTCGGGGGAGGACTACGAGCAGTACTTC
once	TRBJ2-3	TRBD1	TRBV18	CASSTRTGASTDTQYF	TGTGCCAGCTCAACCCGGACAGGGGCGTCGACAGATACGCAGTATTTT
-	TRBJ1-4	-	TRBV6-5	CASAYLGRDNEKLFF	TGTGCCAGTGCTTATCTTGGACGAGACAATGAAAAACTGTTTTTT
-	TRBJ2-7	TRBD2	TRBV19	CATRTNRLAGRSYEQYF	TGTGCCACCCGGACAAACCGACTAGCGGGCCGCTCCTACGAGCAGTACTTC
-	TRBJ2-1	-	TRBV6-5	CASRMIVGNEQFF	TGTGCCAGCCGGATGATAGTGGGGAATGAGCAGTTCTTC
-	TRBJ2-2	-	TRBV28	CASSPGGENTGELFF	TGTGCCAGCAGCCCCGGCGGGGAAAACACCGGGGAGCTGTTTTTT
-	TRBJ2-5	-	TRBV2	CASSEVSGQETQYF	TGTGCCAGCAGTGAAGTTTCAGGGCAAGAGACCCAGTACTTC
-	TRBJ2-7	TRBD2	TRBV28	CASSFAGLAGGPRGSYEQYF	TGTGCCAGCAGTTTCGCGGGACTAGCGGGAGGGCCTAGGGGGTCCTACGAGCAGTACTTC
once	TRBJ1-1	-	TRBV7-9	CASGPGSGAEAFF	TGTGCCAGCGGGCCGGGGAGCGGGGCTGAAGCTTTCTTT
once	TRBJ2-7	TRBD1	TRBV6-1	CASSEPYGQGHF	TGTGCCAGCAGTGAGCCGTACGGACAGGGGCACTTC
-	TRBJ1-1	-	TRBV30	CAWDSQGLVAFF	TGTGCCTGGGATAGCCAAGGACTAGTAGCTTTCTTT
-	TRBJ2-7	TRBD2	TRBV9	CASSPRGTSGTYEQYF	TGTGCCAGCAGCCCGCGCGGGACTAGCGGGACCTACGAGCAGTACTTC
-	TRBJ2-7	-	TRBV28	CATQRGAEQYF	TGTGCCACCCAGCGTGGGGCCGAGCAGTACTTC
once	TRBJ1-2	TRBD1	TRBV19	CASSLGGDGTAYGYTF	TGTGCCAGTAGCCTGGGAGGAGACGGGACAGCTTATGGCTACACCTTC
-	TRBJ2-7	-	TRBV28	CASSLPGPPWEQYF	TGTGCCAGCAGTTTACCAGGGCCTCCTTGGGAGCAGTACTTC
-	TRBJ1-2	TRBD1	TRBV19	CASSLDRGETYGYTF	TGTGCCAGTAGTCTGGACAGGGGAGAGACCTATGGCTACACCTTC
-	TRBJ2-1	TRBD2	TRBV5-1	CASSFHSSGSISNEQFF	TGCGCCAGCAGCTTTCATTCTAGCGGGAGTATCAGTAATGAGCAGTTCTTC
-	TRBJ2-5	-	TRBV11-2	CASSSPTGFVETQYF	TGTGCCAGCAGCTCCCCTACGGGGTTTGTAGAGACCCAGTACTTC
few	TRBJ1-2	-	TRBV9	CASSAGPDYGYTF	TGTGCCAGCAGCGCGGGACCTGACTATGGCTACACCTTC
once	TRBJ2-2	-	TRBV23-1	CASSPRQPGCTGELFF	TGCGCCAGCAGTCCCCGACAGCCAGGATGCACCGGGGAGCTGTTTTTT
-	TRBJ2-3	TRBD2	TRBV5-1	CASTEGTSVTDTQYF	TGCGCCAGCACGGAAGGGACTAGCGTAACAGATACGCAGTATTTT
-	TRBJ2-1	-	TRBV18	CASSPKVAMGNEQFF	TGTGCCAGCTCACCGAAGGTGGCGATGGGCAATGAGCAGTTCTTC
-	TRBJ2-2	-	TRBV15	CATSTNTGELFF	TGTGCCACCAGTACTAACACCGGGGAGCTGTTTTTT
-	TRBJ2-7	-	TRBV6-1	CASMGPSSYEQYF	TGTGCCAGCATGGGACCGAGCTCCTACGAGCAGTACTTC
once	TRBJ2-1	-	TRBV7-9	CASSTAYNEQFF	TGTGCCAGCAGCACCGCATACAATGAGCAGTTCTTC
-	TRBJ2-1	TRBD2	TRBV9	CASTKASGGYNEQFF	TGTGCCAGCACTAAGGCATCGGGGGGGTACAATGAGCAGTTCTTC
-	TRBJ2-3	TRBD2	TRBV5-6	CASSQATGTSVSDTQYF	TGTGCCAGCAGCCAAGCAACCGGGACTAGCGTGTCAGATACGCAGTATTTT
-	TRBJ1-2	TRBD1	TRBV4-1	CASSQGQGSNYGYTF	TGCGCCAGCAGCCAGGGACAGGGGAGTAACTATGGCTACACCTTC
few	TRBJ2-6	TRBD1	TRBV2	CASKTGVGANVLTF	TGTGCCAGTAAGACAGGGGTTGGGGCCAACGTCCTGACTTTC
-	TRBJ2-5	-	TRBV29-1	CSVEERNQETQYF	TGCAGCGTTGAAGAAAGGAACCAAGAGACCCAGTACTTC
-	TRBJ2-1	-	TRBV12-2	CASFSSISSYNEQFF	TGTGCAAGTTTCTCATCTATCAGCTCCTACAATGAGCAGTTCTTC
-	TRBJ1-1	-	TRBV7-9	CASSSPAAMNTEAFF	TGTGCCAGCAGCTCACCAGCAGCTATGAACACTGAAGCTTTCTTT
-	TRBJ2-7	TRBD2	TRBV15	CATSSLSLREGPYEQYF	TGTGCCACCAGCAGCCTCTCCTTGCGGGAGGGCCCCTACGAGCAGTACTTC
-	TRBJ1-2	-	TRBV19	CASRQTPGPPGNGYTF	TGTGCCAGTAGGCAAACCCCAGGGCCGCCGGGGAATGGCTACACCTTC
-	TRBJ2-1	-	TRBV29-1	CSVTGFAPKQQFF	TGCAGCGTCACAGGATTCGCCCCTAAGCAGCAGTTCTTC
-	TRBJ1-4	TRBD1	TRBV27	CASSSPGQGAEKLFF	TGTGCCAGCAGTTCGCCGGGACAGGGCGCTGAAAAACTGTTTTTT
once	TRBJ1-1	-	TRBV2	CASSGFKGPNTEAFF	TGTGCCAGCAGTGGATTTAAAGGGCCGAACACTGAAGCTTTCTTT
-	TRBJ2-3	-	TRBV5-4	CASSWDPQGDTQYF	TGTGCCAGCAGCTGGGACCCTCAGGGGGATACGCAGTATTTT
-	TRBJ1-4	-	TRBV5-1	CASSLTELDEKLFF	TGCGCCAGCAGCTTGACGGAATTGGATGAAAAACTGTTTTTT
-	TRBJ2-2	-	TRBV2	CASRPNPGELFF	TGTGCCAGCAGGCCAAACCCCGGGGAGCTGTTTTTT
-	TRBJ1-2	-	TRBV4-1	CASSQEKSLAYGYTF	TGCGCCAGCAGCCAAGAAAAAAGCCTAGCCTATGGCTACACCTTC
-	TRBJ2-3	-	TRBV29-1	CSVRTRLTDTQYF	TGCAGCGTCCGGACAAGGTTAACAGATACGCAGTATTTT
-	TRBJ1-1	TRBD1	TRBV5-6	CASSLVVGQGTEAFF	TGTGCCAGCAGCTTGGTGGTTGGACAGGGTACTGAAGCTTTCTTT
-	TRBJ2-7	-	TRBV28	CASLSTALKWATVDEQYF	TGTGCCAGCCTTTCTACAGCCTTGAAATGGGCGACGGTGGACGAGCAGTACTTC
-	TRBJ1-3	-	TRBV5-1	CASSALFGTGNTIYF	TGCGCCAGCAGCGCCTTATTTGGGACTGGAAACACCATATATTTT
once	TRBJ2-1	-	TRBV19	CASSIDSGRRGSAYNEQFF	TGTGCCAGTAGTATAGATTCCGGAAGGAGGGGCAGCGCCTACAATGAGCAGTTCTTC
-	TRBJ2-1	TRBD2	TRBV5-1	CASSLASGSSYNEQFF	TGCGCCAGCAGCTTGGCTAGCGGGAGCTCCTACAATGAGCAGTTCTTC
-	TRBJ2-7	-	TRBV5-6	CASSLVGFVRQYF	TGTGCCAGCAGCTTGGTGGGGTTCGTCAGGCAGTACTTC
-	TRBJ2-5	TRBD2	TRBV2	CASVGTREETQYF	TGTGCCAGCGTCGGGACTAGGGAAGAGACCCAGTACTTC
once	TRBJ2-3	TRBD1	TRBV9	CASSVTQGARTDTQYF	TGTGCCAGCAGCGTAACACAGGGGGCAAGGACAGATACGCAGTATTTT
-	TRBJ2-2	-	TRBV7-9	CASSPRGWANTGELFF	TGTGCCAGCAGCCCCAGGGGTTGGGCGAACACCGGGGAGCTGTTTTTT
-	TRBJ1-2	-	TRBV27	CATRGSGSYGYTF	TGTGCCACCCGGGGGTCTGGGAGCTATGGCTACACCTTC
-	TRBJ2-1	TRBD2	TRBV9	CASSVDSGTYNEQFF	TGTGCCAGCAGCGTAGATAGCGGGACCTACAATGAGCAGTTCTTC
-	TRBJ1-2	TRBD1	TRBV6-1	CASSGPGQSYGYTF	TGTGCCAGCAGTGGCCCGGGACAGTCTTATGGCTACACCTTC
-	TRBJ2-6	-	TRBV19	CASRDSGANVLTF	TGTGCCAGTAGGGACTCTGGGGCCAACGTCCTGACTTTC